This is a list of T cell receptor beta chains from one sample in a study of long-term antiretroviral therapy in people with HIV. Some clones are missing from TCRdb's copy, which holds only in-frame ones; the method was immunoSEQ multiplex PCR. The sample contains 20,000 to 30,000 clones, 85% to 95% of which appear only once. This specimen was unsorted PBMCs, taken just over 4.8 years after starting antiretroviral therapy. Every receptor here comes from a woman between 45 and 65 years old with HIV. CDR3s include the opening cysteine and the closing phenylalanine or tryptophan. D genes are given only for firm matches. Only part of the rows carry a size: once, few, many, or a class if the clone is expanded.

TRBV7-9	TRBJ2-7	TRBD1	.	TGTGCCAGCAGCCAAGGACAGGGGTCCTACGAGCAGTACTTC	CASSQGQGSYEQYF
TRBV11-2	TRBJ1-1	TRBD1	.	TGTGCCAGCAGCCCACAGGGGGCGAACACTGAAGCTTTCTTT	CASSPQGANTEAFF
TRBV29-1	TRBJ2-1	TRBD1	.	TGCAGCGCCTCGGGACAGGGCCATGAGCAGTTCTTC	CSASGQGHEQFF
TRBV7-9	TRBJ1-1	.	.	TGTGCCAGCCACGACCAGGGGATCCTCACTGAAGCTTTCTTT	CASHDQGILTEAFF
TRBV29-1	TRBJ2-1	.	.	TGCAGCGTTGAACCTGGATCCGTTATGGATGAGCAGTTCTTC	CSVEPGSVMDEQFF
TRBV6-1	TRBJ1-5	.	.	TGTGCCAGCAGTGAAAGACTGGGGAATCAGCCCCAGCATTTT	CASSERLGNQPQHF
TRBV27	TRBJ2-1	.	.	TGTGCCAGCAGTGTGACTACCAGCTCCTACAATGAGCAGTTCTTC	CASSVTTSSYNEQFF
TRBV7-2	TRBJ1-5	.	.	TGTGCCAGCAGCTTAGCAGGTGGCATGGGACAGCCCCAGCATTTT	CASSLAGGMGQPQHF
TRBV6-5	TRBJ1-2	.	.	TGTGCCAGCAGTTACTCAGGGGTCGGCTACACCTTC	CASSYSGVGYTF
TRBV6-7	TRBJ2-3	.	.	TGTGCCAGTAATGCAGGGTACCTTTTGGATACGCAGTATTTT	CASNAGYLLDTQYF
TRBV5-5	TRBJ1-1	TRBD1	.	TGTGCCAGCAGCTTGGGGCCCACAGGGGAGAACACTGAAGCTTTCTTT	CASSLGPTGENTEAFF
TRBV11-2	TRBJ2-7	TRBD2	.	TGTGCCAGCAGCTTAGGGGGAGGGGACGAGCAGTACTTC	CASSLGGGDEQYF
TRBV25-1	TRBJ2-3	.	once	TGTGCCAGCACCGATACGAATACAGATACGCAGTATTTT	CASTDTNTDTQYF
TRBV11-2	TRBJ2-3	.	.	TGTGCCAGCAGCCAAGGTGTAACAGATACGCAGTATTTT	CASSQGVTDTQYF
TRBV19	TRBJ2-7	.	.	TGTGCCAGTAGTATAGAGGCCAGCTACGAGCAGTACTTC	CASSIEASYEQYF
TRBV21-1	TRBJ1-2	.	.	TGTGCCAGCACCTTTCTTCGGGACCCTGAATTTATTTATGGCTACACCTTC	CASTFLRDPEFIYGYTF
TRBV4-1	TRBJ2-2	TRBD1	.	TGCGCCAGCAGCCCACCGGGACAGGGTTTTACCGGGGAGCTGTTTTTT	CASSPPGQGFTGELFF
TRBV2	TRBJ1-2	.	.	TGTGCCAGCAGTCCTGGAAGGGGGGGGTATGGCTACACCTTC	CASSPGRGGYGYTF
TRBV7-8	TRBJ2-3	TRBD1	.	TGTGCCAGCAGCATAACAGGGGGATGGGATACGCAGTATTTT	CASSITGGWDTQYF
TRBV5-1	TRBJ2-7	.	.	TGCGCCAGCAGCAATATCGAATACAGGGCAGGCCACGAGCAGTACTTC	CASSNIEYRAGHEQYF
TRBV28	TRBJ2-2	.	.	TGTGCCAGCAGTTTAGGGGCAGGGAAGCTGTTTTTT	CASSLGAGKLFF
TRBV10-1	TRBJ1-4	TRBD1	once	TGCGCCAGCTGCCCGTGGGACAGGGGGCTTCTGTGGCATGAAAAACTGTTTTTT	CASCPWDRGLLWHEKLFF
TRBV6-5	TRBJ2-7	.	.	TGTGCCAGCAGTTACTTCCACGAGCAGTACTTC	CASSYFHEQYF
TRBV9	TRBJ1-3	TRBD1	.	TGTGCCAGCAGCCCAATCGGACAGGGTGGAAACACCATATATTTT	CASSPIGQGGNTIYF
TRBV19	TRBJ2-2	.	.	TGTGCCACTACCTCCTCGGGGGAGCTGTTTTTT	CATTSSGELFF
TRBV5-4	TRBJ2-3	.	.	TGTGCCAGCAGCCGACGAGAGGCCGCGACAGATACGCAGTATTTT	CASSRREAATDTQYF
TRBV6-1	TRBJ1-1	TRBD1	.	TGTGCCAGCAGTGCCCGACAGGGGCGAGCGGACACTGAAGCTTTCTTT	CASSARQGRADTEAFF
TRBV6-6	TRBJ2-4	.	.	TGTGCCAGCAGTTACACAGCCAAAAACATTCAGTACTTC	CASSYTAKNIQYF
TRBV19	TRBJ1-1	.	once	TGTGCCACCTACTCGACTTACAGGAACACTGAAGCTTTCTTT	CATYSTYRNTEAFF
TRBV19	TRBJ2-1	TRBD2	.	TGTGCCAGTAGGCCTCCCGGGACTAGCGGGAGAAATGAGCAGTTCTTC	CASRPPGTSGRNEQFF
TRBV5-1	TRBJ1-1	.	.	TGCGCCAGCAGCTTGGGAGACTTGAACACTGAAGCTTTCTTT	CASSLGDLNTEAFF
TRBV18	TRBJ1-4	.	.	TGTGCCAGCACGACAGCGACCCGGGAAAAACTGTTTTTT	CASTTATREKLFF
TRBV5-4	TRBJ2-1	.	.	TGTGCCAGCAGCTCTGGGTCACACCTGAGCTCCTACAATGAGCAGTTCTTC	CASSSGSHLSSYNEQFF
TRBV4-1	TRBJ2-7	.	.	TGCGCCAGCAGCCTTCTGGCTGCAAGCTCCTACGAGCAGTACTTC	CASSLLAASSYEQYF
TRBV7-6	TRBJ1-1	TRBD1	.	TGTGCCAGCAGCAAATGGGGACAGTTAAACACTGAAGCTTTCTTT	CASSKWGQLNTEAFF
TRBV14	TRBJ2-6	.	.	TGTGCCAGCAGCCAAAACAGGGTCGGCGGGGCCAACGTCCTGACTTTC	CASSQNRVGGANVLTF
TRBV7-2	TRBJ2-1	TRBD2	.	TGTGCCAGCAGCCGGGGCGGGACTAGCGGGATCAATGAGCAGTTCTTC	CASSRGGTSGINEQFF
TRBV7-2	TRBJ2-7	.	once	TGTGCCAGCAGCTCTCCAGGGTTGCACTACGAGCAGTACTTC	CASSSPGLHYEQYF
TRBV25-1	TRBJ2-5	TRBD2	.	TGTGCCAGCAGTGAATACGAGGGAGGGGAAGAGACCCAGTACTTC	CASSEYEGGEETQYF
TRBV28	TRBJ2-3	.	once	TGTGCCAGCAGTACCAGTGGGACTAGCACAGATACGCAGTATTTT	CASSTSGTSTDTQYF
TRBV5-1	TRBJ1-1	.	.	TGCGCCAGCAGCTTGGGACAGGTGAACACTGAAGCTTTCTTT	CASSLGQVNTEAFF
TRBV11-3	TRBJ2-2	.	.	TGTGCCAGCAGCCCTAGCCAACTCCACACCGGGGAGCTGTTTTTT	CASSPSQLHTGELFF